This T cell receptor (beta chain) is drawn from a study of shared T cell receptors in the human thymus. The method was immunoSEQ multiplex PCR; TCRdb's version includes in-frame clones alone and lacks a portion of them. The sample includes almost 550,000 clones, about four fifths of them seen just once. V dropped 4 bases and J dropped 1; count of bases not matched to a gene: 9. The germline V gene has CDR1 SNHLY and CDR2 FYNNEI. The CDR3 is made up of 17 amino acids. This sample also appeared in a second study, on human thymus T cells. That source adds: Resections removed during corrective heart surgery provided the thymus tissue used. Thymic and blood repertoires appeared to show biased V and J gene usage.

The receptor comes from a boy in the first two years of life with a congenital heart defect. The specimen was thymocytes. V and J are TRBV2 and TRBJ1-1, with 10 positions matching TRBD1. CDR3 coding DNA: TGTGCCAGCAGTGCCCCCCGGGACAGGGGACGGAACACTGAAGCTTTCTTT. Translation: CASSAPRDRGRNTEAFF.